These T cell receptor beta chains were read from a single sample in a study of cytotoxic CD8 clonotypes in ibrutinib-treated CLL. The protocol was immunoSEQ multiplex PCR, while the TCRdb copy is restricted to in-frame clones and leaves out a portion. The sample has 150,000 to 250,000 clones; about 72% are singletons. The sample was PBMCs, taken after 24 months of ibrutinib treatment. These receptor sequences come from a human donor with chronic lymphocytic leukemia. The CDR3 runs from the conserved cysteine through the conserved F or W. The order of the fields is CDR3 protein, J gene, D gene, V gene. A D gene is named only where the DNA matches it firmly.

CDR3 protein: CASSDYEQYF
J gene: TRBJ2-7
D gene: -
V gene: TRBV2

CDR3 protein: CASSLVTDTGELFF
J gene: TRBJ2-2
D gene: -
V gene: TRBV7-2

CDR3 protein: CAISEPRLALSYNEQFF
J gene: TRBJ2-1
D gene: TRBD2
V gene: TRBV10-3

CDR3 protein: CASSVATGLAGSNEQYF
J gene: TRBJ2-7
D gene: TRBD2
V gene: TRBV9

CDR3 protein: CASSLLTGNEQYF
J gene: TRBJ2-7
D gene: -
V gene: TRBV27

CDR3 protein: CAISDYQLSSYEQYF
J gene: TRBJ2-7
D gene: -
V gene: TRBV10-3

CDR3 protein: CASRTLRGRNYGYTF
J gene: TRBJ1-2
D gene: TRBD1
V gene: TRBV27

CDR3 protein: CASSVGGGRAVWEQFF
J gene: TRBJ2-1
D gene: -
V gene: TRBV9

CDR3 protein: CASSLGLAGGTMRQFF
J gene: TRBJ2-1
D gene: TRBD2
V gene: TRBV7-9

CDR3 protein: CASSVGGGVREKLFF
J gene: TRBJ1-4
D gene: -
V gene: TRBV9

CDR3 protein: CASTVTGEAGELFF
J gene: TRBJ2-2
D gene: TRBD1
V gene: TRBV27

CDR3 protein: CASSSRTGDQETQYF
J gene: TRBJ2-5
D gene: TRBD1
V gene: TRBV7-2

CDR3 protein: CASSQDWPSVPYEQYF
J gene: TRBJ2-7
D gene: -
V gene: TRBV4-2

CDR3 protein: CASSQRLAGVGDQETQYF
J gene: TRBJ2-5
D gene: TRBD2
V gene: TRBV4-3

CDR3 protein: CAGQQNTGELFF
J gene: TRBJ2-2
D gene: -
V gene: TRBV7-9

CDR3 protein: CASSLELLAGGPPEENIQYF
J gene: TRBJ2-4
D gene: TRBD2
V gene: TRBV28

CDR3 protein: CATTSGTDTQYF
J gene: TRBJ2-3
D gene: TRBD2
V gene: TRBV28

CDR3 protein: CASSPPNRQETQYF
J gene: TRBJ2-5
D gene: -
V gene: TRBV7-2

CDR3 protein: CASSTKGHHQETQYF
J gene: TRBJ2-5
D gene: -
V gene: TRBV27

CDR3 protein: CASSLYRDSLYGYTF
J gene: TRBJ1-2
D gene: TRBD1
V gene: TRBV18

CDR3 protein: CAWRGQGMSQPQHF
J gene: TRBJ1-5
D gene: TRBD1
V gene: TRBV30

CDR3 protein: CASSFSWVDTATDTQYF
J gene: TRBJ2-3
D gene: -
V gene: TRBV11-2

CDR3 protein: CASSIARTDTQYF
J gene: TRBJ2-3
D gene: -
V gene: TRBV19

CDR3 protein: CASSLVPGGGTDTQYF
J gene: TRBJ2-3
D gene: TRBD2
V gene: TRBV13

CDR3 protein: CASSEDSGRETQYF
J gene: TRBJ2-5
D gene: -
V gene: TRBV9

CDR3 protein: CAISERITYGYTF
J gene: TRBJ1-2
D gene: -
V gene: TRBV10-3

CDR3 protein: CASTRTGAEETQYF
J gene: TRBJ2-5
D gene: TRBD1
V gene: TRBV5-1